This section outlines one T cell receptor beta chain sequence together with its context. The record originates from a study of blood T cell repertoires in COVID-19. Per the original data handling: By means of reference gene primer amplification, nucleated cell counts were estimated. Profiling relied on immunoSEQ multiplex PCR, and the TCRdb table lists in-frame clones only, not all of them. V, J and clone size are those of that table, while D and trimming were read from the DNA. Of under 450,000 clones listed, around 87% are singletons. This CDR3 has 15 amino acids. CDR1 LNHDA and CDR2 SQIVND come from the germline V gene (reference sequence). V lost 3 bases, J lost 6 bases, and 16 bases lay in between.

The chain combines TRBV19 with TRBJ2-3, with D possibly being TRBD2 (6 bases). The sequenced material came from PBMCs or T cells enriched from blood (not recorded which). This clonotype was sampled from a man aged 25 to 40 who had recovered from COVID-19. The CDR3 reads CASSIVRAGSDTQYF. CDR3 DNA: TGTGCCAGTAGTATTGTTCGAGCGGGTTCTGATACGCAGTATTTT.